The T cell receptor beta chain described here comes from a study of Graves' ophthalmopathy and Graves' hyperthyroidism (dated by TCRdb to between 2018 and 2020). With regard to the full study: Peripheral blood was collected before any treatment was given, at the time of initial diagnosis. In total, 135 blood samples were TCR-sequenced: around 42 ophthalmopathy, over 70 hyperthyroidism and approximately 17 hyperthyroidism-to-ophthalmopathy patients. In five to seven hyperthyroidism patients, T-cell repertoires of thyroid tissue and blood were compared. An independent validation cohort comprised some 19 hyperthyroidism patients and roughly 15 patients who later progressed from hyperthyroidism to ophthalmopathy. TCR beta repertoire signatures were used to distinguish Graves' ophthalmopathy from Graves' hyperthyroidism and to predict progression to ophthalmopathy. Following sampling, methimazole starting at 30 mg daily was administered to hyperthyroidism patients, and high-dose intravenous methylprednisolone was administered to ophthalmopathy patients. To explore V-J signatures distinguishing ophthalmopathy from hyperthyroidism, a discovery set of 100 patients (43 ophthalmopathy, 57 stable hyperthyroidism) was enrolled. Broader findings and caveats from the paper: The 13-signature model separated ophthalmopathy from stable hyperthyroidism with 85% to 90% sensitivity and about 81% specificity in cross-validation, and 80%/75% in the test set. Most expanded thyroid clonotypes with frequency above 0.001 were also detected in blood, suggesting blood repertoires may reflect the thyroid immune response. Sample size was not predetermined statistically, and investigators were not blinded to group allocation. In validation, the model predicted ophthalmopathy progression with 55% to 71% sensitivity and roughly 72% specificity; roughly 12 predicted patients were CT-confirmed with GO in a median of approximately 6.2 months.

The CDR3 has 11 amino acids, counting the end cysteine and phenylalanine. Only CDR3 DNA remains: 33 bases, in frame from the first base. CDR1 and CDR2, looked up from the germline V gene, are SQVTM and ANQGSEA. The junction carries 9 bases between V and J, which are trimmed by 6 bases and 3 bases respectively. Stable hyperthyroidism was defined as no progression to ophthalmopathy within 18 months of follow-up. Hyperthyroidism patients were newly diagnosed, with disease duration under 2 months, and aged 18 to 65 years. Anyone with other autoimmune diseases, uncontrolled infections, pregnancy or lactation was excluded from the study. Diagnosis was based on clinical symptoms, serum thyroxine, TRAb, thyroid ultrasound and orbital computed tomography. PBMCs were isolated from 8 to 10 ml of fresh peripheral blood by Ficoll-Paque density gradient centrifugation. Total RNA was extracted with Trizol reagent and quality-checked on an Agilent 2100 Bioanalyzer.

TCR beta CDR3 regions were amplified from RNA transcripts for repertoire sequencing. A first-round RT-PCR used HTBI primers with the Qiagen OneStep RT-PCR kit, followed by a second-round multiplex PCR, size selection and purification. Libraries were sequenced paired-end with 100 bp reads on an Illumina HiSeq2000. As for how the authors treated the data: SOAPnuke was used for read processing, and reads with adapters, uncalled bases, a mean Phred below 15, or no exact constant-primer or identifier match were discarded. High-quality paired reads were merged with COPE v1.2.5. Each unique nucleotide sequence was defined as a clonotype, and clonotypes were aligned to IMGT TRB V, D and J references with MiTCR v1.1. Only V-J combinations with frequency above 0.0001 were analysed, covering more than 99% of repertoires. For each V-J combination, a TCR clonal expansion and chaos score was defined as the ratio of F50 clonal expansion to chaos observed in the TCRdist matrix. Welch's t-statistics and random forest were used to reduce the features to 13 V-J combinations, which were then used as input to a naive Bayes classifier. The Morisita-Horn index was used to measure how similar the thyroid and blood repertoires were. TCRdb took the public reads, trimmed them with fastp at Q25, ran MiXCR for clone calling and kept in-frame beta chains. Each CDR3 protein gets just one entry, which takes the most common genes and DNA from the rows behind it. TCRdb's processing, not the study's, gives the V and J calls here. The sample includes some 350,000 distinct CDR3 sequences, with about 15% observed a single time. Together, the top ten hold about 2.4% of the sample.

In this sample, this clonotype turned up many times. The antigen it recognizes is unknown. Per-base quality was not reported, and no clone a single base away is much larger than it. The sample taken for sequencing was peripheral blood. Rearrangement joined TRBV29-1 to TRBJ2-7; the D gene cannot be resolved reliably. The clonotype comes from an adult woman with stable Graves' hyperthyroidism. The encoded CDR3 is CSVAQDYEQYF. In nucleotide form, the sequence is TGCAGCGTCGCGCAGGACTACGAGCAGTACTTC.